The 15 T cell receptor beta chains in this list originate from one sample, sequenced in a study of T cell repertoires in cytomegalovirus infection (dated by TCRdb to about 2019). Sequencer: Illumina HiSeq 1500. The public reads were reanalyzed by TCRdb: fastp trimming at Q25, MiXCR alignment, in-frame beta chains only. One record per CDR3 amino acid sequence lists the most common genes and DNA. In all, the sample holds 170,000 or so distinct CDR3 sequences, and approximately 17% of those were seen once. The ten most abundant clones make up 25% of the sample. Source material: CD8+ T cells from PBMCs. The receptor source for this set is a human donor in good health (CMV status not recorded). Some clones in this sample may be carry-over from other donors' samples.

The genes are TRBV6-5 and TRBJ1-4, with 8 bases that match TRBD1. Germline V gene data show CDR1 as MNHEY and CDR2 as SVGAGI. The trim removed 3 bases at V and 6 bases at J, leaving 3 bases unmatched. The CDR3 is 14 amino acids. CDR3 loop: CASSYDRGDEKLFF. DNA of the CDR3: TGTGCCAGCAGTTATGACAGGGGAGATGAAAAACTGTTTTTT.

This clonotype was recorded a few times. This chain uses TRBV7-3 with TRBJ1-6; D gene unclear. This CDR3 comprises 15 residues. Germline V gene data show CDR1 as SGHTA and CDR2 as FQGTGA. V dropped 2 bases and J dropped 7 bases, with 12 bases sitting between them. In nucleotides, the CDR3 is TGTGCCAGCAGCTTATCAACTGGGATAAATTCACCCCTCCACTTT. Translation gives CASSLSTGINSPLHF.

The chain uses TRBV20-1 and TRBJ2-1, with 7 bases that match TRBD1. The V gene end was trimmed by 1 base and the J gene end by 4 bases; junction bases not matched to a gene: 7. This CDR3 spans 15 amino acids. From germline, CDR1 is DFQATT and CDR2 SNEGSKA (reference sequence). The chain's CDR3 is CSARVVGGQYNEQFF. For the CDR3, the DNA is TGCAGTGCTAGAGTTGTAGGGGGCCAGTACAATGAGCAGTTCTTC.

The J gene is TRBJ1-5, the V gene TRBV2, with unresolved D. This CDR3 contains 14 residues. The germline V gene encodes CDR1 SNHLY and CDR2 FYNNEI. V was clipped by 3 bases and J by 7 bases, with 13 bases between them. The CDR3: CASSDPGQRQPQHF. The CDR3, as DNA: TGTGCCAGCAGTGATCCCGGGCAACGGCAGCCCCAGCATTTT.

This clonotype was seen a few times. V gene TRBV7-9 combines with J gene TRBJ1-2; D remains unclear. This CDR3 has 13 amino acids. Trimming removed 5 bases from V and 4 bases from J, with 11 bases in between. Germline-derived CDR1 and CDR2 are SEHNR and FQNEAQ (reference sequence). The CDR3 DNA reads TGTGCCAGCAGCGGTCAAGGGATCTATGGCTACACCTTC. Translation: CASSGQGIYGYTF.

In this sample, this clonotype turned up many times. The chain combines TRBV7-8 with TRBJ1-5; D call uncertain. Germline loops: CDR1 SGHVS, CDR2 FQNEAQ. The CDR3 sequence is 12 residues long. The V end lost 4 bases, the J end lost 5 bases, and 6 bases lay between the germline ends. CDR3 loop: CASSSTDQPQHF. The CDR3 DNA is TGTGCCAGCAGCTCCACAGATCAGCCCCAGCATTTT.

V usage is TRBV11-2 and J usage is TRBJ2-7, with D maybe TRBD2 (5 bases). Germline lookup yields CDR1 SGHAT and CDR2 FQNNGV. The CDR3 covers 13 residues. V was cut by 4 bases and J by 2 bases, with 9 bases left in between. The CDR3 DNA reads as TGTGCCAGCAGCTCGGGAAATACCTACGAGCAGTACTTC. Its translation is CASSSGNTYEQYF.

The table lists this clonotype with a few counts. The chain uses TRBV20-1 and TRBJ1-4; possibly TRBD1 for D (6 bases). Germline V gene lookup returns CDR1 DFQATT and CDR2 SNEGSKA (reference sequence). V was trimmed by 3 bases and J by 3 bases, leaving 14 bases between them. This CDR3 spans 15 amino acids. The CDR3 reads CSARLQGPPNEKLFF. Written as DNA, the CDR3 is TGCAGTGCTAGGCTACAGGGACCTCCTAATGAAAAACTGTTTTTT.

The chain recombines TRBV7-9 with TRBJ1-1, with D possibly being TRBD1 (6 bases). The CDR3 loop spans 17 amino acids. V lost 1 base and J 4 bases, leaving 19 bases between the germline ends. CDR1 and CDR2 (germline): SEHNR, FQNEAQ (reference sequence). The CDR3 nucleotides are TGTGCCAGCAGCTTAGGGCATCGGGGGGCCTTGGGCACTGAAGCTTTCTTT. This translates into CASSLGHRGALGTEAFF. Combining the CDR3 with reference TRBV7-9 and TRBJ1-1 gives the whole variable domain DTGVSQNPRHKITKRGQNVTFRCDPISEHNRLYWYRQTLGQGPEFLTYFQNEAQLEKSRLLSDRFSAERPKGSFSTLEIQRTEQGDSAMYLCASSLGHRGALGTEAFFGQGTRLTVV.

The table lists this clonotype with many counts. The chain carries TRBV7-2 and TRBJ2-2; 10 nucleotides match TRBD2. The germline gives CDR1 SGHTA, CDR2 FQGNSA. This CDR3 has 19 amino acids. Germline trimming cut 2 bases from V and 1 base from J; bases unmatched to any gene: 10. CDR3 nucleotide sequence: TGTGCCAGCAGCTTAAGCCGAAGGATAGCGGGGGGGAACACCGGGGAGCTGTTTTTT. This sequence encodes CASSLSRRIAGGNTGELFF.

CDR3 protein: CASSLSGGVGGTEAFF. For the CDR3, the DNA is TGTGCCAGCAGTTTATCTGGGGGTGTAGGGGGAACTGAAGCTTTCTTT. This chain joins TRBV27 and TRBJ1-1; D perhaps matches TRBD1 (6 bases). Trimming left V 0 bases short and J 5 bases short, with 16 bases between. Germline V lookup: CDR1 MNHEY, CDR2 SMNVEV (reference sequence). The CDR3 is 16 residues long.

There are a few counts of this clonotype. The chain carries TRBV6-5 and TRBJ1-3, with D perhaps TRBD1 (6 bases). V was trimmed by 2 bases and J by 2 bases, leaving 10 bases between them. The V gene's germline CDR1 is MNHEY and CDR2 SVGAGI. This CDR3 comprises 15 residues. CDR3 DNA: TGTGCCAGCAGTTACGGCGAGGGGGCTGGAAACACCATATATTTT. Translated: CASSYGEGAGNTIYF.

The genes are TRBV6-5 and TRBJ2-1, with D tentatively TRBD1 (5 bases). The germline V gene encodes CDR1 MNHEY and CDR2 SVGAGI. Trimming shortened V by 11 bases and J by 6 bases, and 17 bases separated the two germline ends. CDR3 length: 13 residues. The CDR3 DNA sequence: TGTGCCCGCACCAGGGCAGGAATCAATGAGCAGTTCTTC. It encodes CARTRAGINEQFF.

This clonotype was counted a few times. The chain has TRBV29-1 and TRBJ2-1; D is perhaps TRBD2 (5 bases). CDR1 SQVTM and CDR2 ANQGSEA come from the germline V gene. Trimming took 1 base from V and 4 from J, leaving 11 bases between them. The CDR3 covers 14 residues. CDR3 in DNA: TGCAGCGTTGAAGGGACGGGGATATACAATGAGCAGTTCTTC. This translates into CSVEGTGIYNEQFF.

The genes are TRBV9 and TRBJ2-1; TRBD2 matches 8 bases. The germline V gene has CDR1 SGDLS and CDR2 YYNGEE. V shed 3 bases, J shed 8 bases, and the junction held 19 bases outside the gene matches. This CDR3 has 18 amino acids. The CDR3 is CASSATDPPGLVRDEQFF. CDR3 in DNA: TGTGCCAGCAGCGCTACTGACCCTCCGGGACTAGTAAGAGATGAGCAGTTCTTC. Filled out from reference TRBV9 and TRBJ2-1, the complete variable domain reads DSGVTQTPKHLITATGQRVTLRCSPRSGDLSVYWYQQSLDQGLQFLIQYYNGEERAKGNILERFSAQQFPDLHSELNLSSLELGDSALYFCASSATDPPGLVRDEQFFGPGTRLTVL.